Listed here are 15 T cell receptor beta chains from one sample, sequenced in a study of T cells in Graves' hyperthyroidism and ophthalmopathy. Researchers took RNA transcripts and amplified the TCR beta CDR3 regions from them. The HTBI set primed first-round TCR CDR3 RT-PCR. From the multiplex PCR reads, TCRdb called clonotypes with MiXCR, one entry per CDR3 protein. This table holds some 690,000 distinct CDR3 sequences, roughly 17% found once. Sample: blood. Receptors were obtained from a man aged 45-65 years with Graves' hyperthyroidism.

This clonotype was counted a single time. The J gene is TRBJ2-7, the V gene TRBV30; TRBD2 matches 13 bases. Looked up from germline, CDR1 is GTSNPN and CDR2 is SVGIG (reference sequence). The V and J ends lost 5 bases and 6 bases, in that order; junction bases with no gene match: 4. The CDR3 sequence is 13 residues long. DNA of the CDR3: TGTGCCTGGGGACTAGCGGGAGCGAGCGAGCAGTACTTC. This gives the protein CAWGLAGASEQYF.

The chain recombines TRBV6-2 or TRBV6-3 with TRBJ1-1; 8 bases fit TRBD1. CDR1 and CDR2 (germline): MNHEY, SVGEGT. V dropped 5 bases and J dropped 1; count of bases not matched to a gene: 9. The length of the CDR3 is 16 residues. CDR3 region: CASSPGPDRGNTEAFF. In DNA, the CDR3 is TGTGCCAGCAGTCCGGGCCCCGACAGGGGGAACACTGAAGCTTTCTTT.

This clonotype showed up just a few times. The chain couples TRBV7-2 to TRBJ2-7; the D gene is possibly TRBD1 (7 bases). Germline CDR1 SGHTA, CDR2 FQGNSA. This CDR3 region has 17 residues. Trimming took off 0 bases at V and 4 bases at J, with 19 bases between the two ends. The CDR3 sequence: CASSLAGGQRSPYEQYF. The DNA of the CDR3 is TGTGCCAGCAGCTTAGCGGGGGGACAGCGGTCCCCTTACGAGCAGTACTTC.

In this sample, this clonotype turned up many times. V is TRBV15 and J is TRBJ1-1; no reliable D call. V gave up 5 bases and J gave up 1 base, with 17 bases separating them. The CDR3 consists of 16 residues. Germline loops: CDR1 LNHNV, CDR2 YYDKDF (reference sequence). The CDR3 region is CATSSKGGDKNTEAFF. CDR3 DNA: TGTGCCACCAGCTCCAAAGGAGGAGATAAGAACACTGAAGCTTTCTTT.

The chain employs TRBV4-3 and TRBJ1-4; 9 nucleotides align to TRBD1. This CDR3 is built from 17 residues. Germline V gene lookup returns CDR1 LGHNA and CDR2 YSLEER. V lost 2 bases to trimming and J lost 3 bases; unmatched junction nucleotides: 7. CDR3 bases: TGCGCCAGCAGCCAACAGGACAGGGGAGTTGCTAATGAAAAACTGTTTTTT. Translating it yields CASSQQDRGVANEKLFF.

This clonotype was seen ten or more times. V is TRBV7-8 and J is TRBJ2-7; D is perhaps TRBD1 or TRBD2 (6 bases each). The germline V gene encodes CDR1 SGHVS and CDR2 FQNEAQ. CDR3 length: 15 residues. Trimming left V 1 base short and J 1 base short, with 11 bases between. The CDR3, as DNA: TGTGCCAGCAGCTTAGGCGGGACACTATCCTACGAGCAGTACTTC. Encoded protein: CASSLGGTLSYEQYF.

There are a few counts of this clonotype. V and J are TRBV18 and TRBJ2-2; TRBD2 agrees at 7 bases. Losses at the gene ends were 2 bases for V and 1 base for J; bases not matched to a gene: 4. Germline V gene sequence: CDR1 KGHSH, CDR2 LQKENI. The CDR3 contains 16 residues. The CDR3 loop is CASSPFQRENTGELFF. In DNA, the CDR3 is TGTGCCAGCTCACCATTTCAGCGGGAGAACACCGGGGAGCTGTTTTTT. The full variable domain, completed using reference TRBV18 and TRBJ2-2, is NAGVMQNPRHLVRRRGQEARLRCSPMKGHSHVYWYRQLPEEGLKFMVYLQKENIIDESGMPKERFSAEFPKEGPSILRIQQVVRGDSAAYFCASSPFQRENTGELFFGEGSRLTVL.

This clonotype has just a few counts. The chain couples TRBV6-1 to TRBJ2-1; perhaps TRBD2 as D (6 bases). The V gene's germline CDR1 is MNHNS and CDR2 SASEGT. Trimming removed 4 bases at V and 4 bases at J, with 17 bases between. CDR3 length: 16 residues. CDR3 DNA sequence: TGTGCCAGCAGTGCCTCACCGGGACTTAAATACAATGAGCAGTTCTTC. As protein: CASSASPGLKYNEQFF.

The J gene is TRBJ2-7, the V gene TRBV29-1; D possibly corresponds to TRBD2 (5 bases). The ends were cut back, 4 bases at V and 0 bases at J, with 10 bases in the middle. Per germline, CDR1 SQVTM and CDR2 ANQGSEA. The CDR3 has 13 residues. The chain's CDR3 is CSVGTPYSYEQYF. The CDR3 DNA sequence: TGCAGCGTTGGGACTCCTTACTCCTACGAGCAGTACTTC.

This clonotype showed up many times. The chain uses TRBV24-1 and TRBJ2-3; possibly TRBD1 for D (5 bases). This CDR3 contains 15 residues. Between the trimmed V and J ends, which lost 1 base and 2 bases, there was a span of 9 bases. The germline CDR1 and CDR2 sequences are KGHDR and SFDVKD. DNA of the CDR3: TGTGCCACCAGTGATTTATCGACAGACACAGATACGCAGTATTTT. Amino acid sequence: CATSDLSTDTDTQYF.

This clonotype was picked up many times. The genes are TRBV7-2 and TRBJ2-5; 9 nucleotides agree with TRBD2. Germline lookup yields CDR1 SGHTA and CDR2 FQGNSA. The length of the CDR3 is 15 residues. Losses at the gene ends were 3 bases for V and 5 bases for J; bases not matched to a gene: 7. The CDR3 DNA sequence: TGTGCCAGCAGCTTTAGCGGGAGTGCGGGGGAGACCCAGTACTTC. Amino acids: CASSFSGSAGETQYF.

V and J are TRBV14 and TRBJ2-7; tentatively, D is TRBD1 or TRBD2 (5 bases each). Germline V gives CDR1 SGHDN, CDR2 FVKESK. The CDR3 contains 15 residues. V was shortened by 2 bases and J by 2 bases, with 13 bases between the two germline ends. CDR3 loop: CASSQLGVEPYEQYF. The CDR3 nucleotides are TGTGCCAGCAGCCAATTGGGGGTCGAACCCTACGAGCAGTACTTC. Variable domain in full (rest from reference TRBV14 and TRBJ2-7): EAGVTQFPSHSVIEKGQTVTLRCDPISGHDNLYWYRRVMGKEIKFLLHFVKESKQDESGMPNNRFLAERTGGTYSTLKVQPAELEDSGVYFCASSQLGVEPYEQYFGPGTRLTVT.

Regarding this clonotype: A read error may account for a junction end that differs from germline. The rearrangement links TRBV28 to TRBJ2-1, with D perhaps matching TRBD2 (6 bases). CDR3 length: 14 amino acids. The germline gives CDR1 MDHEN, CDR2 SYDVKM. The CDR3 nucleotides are TGTGCCAGCAGTTTAGGGCTAGCGCAAGATGAGCAGTCCTTC. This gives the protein CASSLGLAQDEQSF. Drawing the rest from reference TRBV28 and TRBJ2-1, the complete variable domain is DVKVTQSSRYLVKRTGEKVFLECVQDMDHENMFWYRQDPGLGLRLIYFSYDVKMKEKGDIPEGYSVSREKKERFSLILESASTNQTSMYLCASSLGLAQDEQSFGPGTRLTVL.

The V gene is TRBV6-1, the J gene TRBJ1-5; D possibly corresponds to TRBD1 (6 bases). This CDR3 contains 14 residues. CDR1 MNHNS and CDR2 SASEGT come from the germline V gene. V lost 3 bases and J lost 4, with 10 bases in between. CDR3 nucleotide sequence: TGTGCCAGCAGTGAGGTACAGGGTAATCAGCCCCAGCATTTT. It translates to CASSEVQGNQPQHF.

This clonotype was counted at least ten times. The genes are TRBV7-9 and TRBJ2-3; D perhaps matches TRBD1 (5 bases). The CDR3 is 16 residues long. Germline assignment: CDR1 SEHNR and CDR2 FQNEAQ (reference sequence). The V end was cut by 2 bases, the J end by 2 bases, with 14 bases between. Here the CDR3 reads CASSLYDSPPTDTQYF. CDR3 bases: TGTGCCAGCAGCTTATACGACAGTCCGCCCACAGATACGCAGTATTTT.